This TCR beta chain is drawn from a study of T-cell memory formation after mild COVID-19. TCRdb re-derived calls from the 5' RACE reads in MiXCR, one entry per CDR3 protein. The data contain about 160,000 distinct CDR3 sequences, roughly 28% of them singletons. Unmatched junction bases numbered 4, after V lost 2 bases and J lost 1 base. CDR1 is SQVTM, CDR2 ANQGSEA, per germline. This CDR3 has 15 amino acids. This clonotype has more than one count but fewer than ten. Sequencing was done on a sample of PBMCs or a T cell subset sorted from them (not recorded which). This clonotype originated in an adult woman who had mild COVID-19 (a few samples of this study predate the infection). Cell type and time point are not known. The chain uses TRBV29-1 and TRBJ2-5; 10 nucleotides align to TRBD1. The CDR3 DNA reads as TGCAGCGTTGAATTTGGGACAGGGGCCCAAGAGACCCAGTACTTC. This encodes CSVEFGTGAQETQYF.